Listed below are T cell receptor beta chains from one sample, sequenced in a study of blood T cell repertoires in COVID-19. Profiled with immunoSEQ multiplex PCR; TCRdb holds only in-frame clones, not every one. The sample includes some 320,000 clones, 70% to 90% of them seen just once. Sequenced sample: peripheral blood. Every receptor here comes from a human donor in a cohort sampled during active COVID-19. CDR3s include the opening cysteine and the closing phenylalanine or tryptophan. A D gene is named only where the DNA matches it firmly. Clone size is not always given. Where it is, it says once, few, many or a class for expanded clones.

j_call clone_size d_call v_call cdr3_nt cdr3_aa
TRBJ1-1 - - TRBV6-5 TGTGCCAGCAGTCACGGGAGCACTGAAGCTTTCTTT CASSHGSTEAFF
TRBJ1-6 few TRBD1 TRBV5-1 TGCGCCAGCAGCATTACAGGGGATTCAGGGAATTCACCCCTCCACTTT CASSITGDSGNSPLHF
TRBJ2-1 - - TRBV7-9 TGTGCCAGCAGCCCGAACAGGGACGGTGAGCAGTTCTTC CASSPNRDGEQFF
TRBJ1-6 many - TRBV30 TGTGCCTGGAGAAAGGGAGGGGAAAATTCACCCCTCCACTTT CAWRKGGENSPLHF
TRBJ2-2 - TRBD2 TRBV10-3 TGTGCCATCAGCTCGGGGGGTATCGCCGGGGAGCTGTTTTTT CAISSGGIAGELFF
TRBJ2-3 - TRBD1 TRBV10-3 TGTGCCATCAGTGAAGAGGGGGCTACAGATACGCAGTATTTT CAISEEGATDTQYF
TRBJ1-5 - - TRBV30 TGTGCCTGGAGTCGGGGATTGGATCAGCCCCAGCATTTT CAWSRGLDQPQHF
TRBJ2-1 once - TRBV5-1 TGCGCCAGCAGCTCGGGCCAGGGAGGCGATGAGCAGTTCTTC CASSSGQGGDEQFF
TRBJ2-1 - - TRBV14 TGTGCCAGCAGCCAAGTCGTCGGGAGCTCCTACAATGAGCAGTTCTTC CASSQVVGSSYNEQFF
TRBJ2-2 - - TRBV3-1/TRBV3-2 TGTGCCAGCAGCCAACCCCCAGAAACCACCGGGGAGCTGTTTTTT CASSQPPETTGELFF
TRBJ1-2 - TRBD1 TRBV27 TGTGCCAGCAGTTTGGGAGACAGGGGCTATGGCTACACCTTC CASSLGDRGYGYTF
TRBJ2-5 - TRBD1 TRBV5-1 TGCGCCAGCAGCTTAGGGGGCGGGGAGACCCAGTACTTC CASSLGGGETQYF
TRBJ2-3 - TRBD2 TRBV19 TGTGCCAGTAGTTGGATAAGCGGGGGGATAGATACGCAGTATTTT CASSWISGGIDTQYF
TRBJ1-6 - TRBD1 TRBV30 TGTGCCTGGAGTGTAGGCGGGACAGGGTTTTCACCCCTCCACTTT CAWSVGGTGFSPLHF
TRBJ2-3 few TRBD1 TRBV5-4 TGTGCCAGCAGCTTGGAACAGGGGGTTGGAGCAGATACGCAGTATTTT CASSLEQGVGADTQYF
TRBJ1-5 - - TRBV12-5 TGTGCTAGTGGTTCGGGGGATGGAAGCCAGCCCCAGCATTTT CASGSGDGSQPQHF
TRBJ1-1 once TRBD1 TRBV9 TGTGCCAGCAGCGTACAGGGGGCGAACACTGAAGCTTTCTTT CASSVQGANTEAFF
TRBJ2-2 - - TRBV9 TGTGCCAGCAGCGCCCTTAGGGGTACTACCGGGGAGCTGTTTTTT CASSALRGTTGELFF
TRBJ2-2 - - TRBV12-5 TGTGCTAGTGGTCCGGGACAAGCGAACACCGGGGAGCTGTTTTTT CASGPGQANTGELFF
TRBJ2-2 - TRBD1 TRBV5-8 TGTGCCAGCAGCCCTGGGACAGGGTGGGCCGGGGAGCTGTTTTTT CASSPGTGWAGELFF
TRBJ1-1 - - TRBV29-1 TGCAGCGTTGAGGGCCGAAACACTGAAGCTTTCTTT CSVEGRNTEAFF
TRBJ2-5 - TRBD1 TRBV29-1 TGCAGCGTCGGACAGGGAGGACAAGAGACCCAGTACTTC CSVGQGGQETQYF
TRBJ1-2 few - TRBV30 TGTGCCTGGAAGGACGGGGATGGCTACACCTTC CAWKDGDGYTF
TRBJ1-3 - - TRBV30 TGTGCCTGGAGTCGGGACTTCTCTGGAAACACCATATATTTT CAWSRDFSGNTIYF
TRBJ1-6 - - TRBV6-5 TGTGCCAGCCGGGACTGGGGCAATTCACCCCTCCACTTT CASRDWGNSPLHF
TRBJ2-1 many - TRBV3-1/TRBV3-2 TGTGCCAGCAGCCAACGGGGACTGTCCTACAATGAGCAGTTCTTC CASSQRGLSYNEQFF
TRBJ2-1 - - TRBV14 TGTGCCAGCAGCCGACAGCGAGGCCTGGGGGAGCAGTTCTTC CASSRQRGLGEQFF
TRBJ1-3 - TRBD1 TRBV19 TGTGCCAGTAGTAGGACGACAGGGAATACTGGAAACACCATATATTTT CASSRTTGNTGNTIYF
TRBJ2-3 - TRBD1 TRBV6-5 TGTGCCAGCAGTTACCGGGACAGCCTCTGGGCAGATACGCAGTATTTT CASSYRDSLWADTQYF
TRBJ2-1 - TRBD2 TRBV11-2 TGTGCCAGCAGCTTAGGGTCTAGCGGGGCCTATGAGCAGTTCTTC CASSLGSSGAYEQFF
TRBJ1-3 - - TRBV5-1 TGCGCCAGCAGCTTGGGACACTCTGGAAACACCATATATTTT CASSLGHSGNTIYF
TRBJ2-1 once TRBD1 TRBV10-3 TGTGCCATCAGTGCCGGACAGGGTTCCTACAATGAGCAGTTCTTC CAISAGQGSYNEQFF